This T cell receptor (beta chain) was documented in a study of blood T cells in healthy people across ages. Points from the study as a whole: Age advanced and TCR beta diversity per million T cells fell, roughly linearly. Naive T cell percentage strongly correlated with TCR beta diversity.

Aged roughly 6 to 90, donors were systemically healthy Caucasians from Russia. At least ten counts were recorded for this clonotype. The antigen is unknown. Primers used in a second PCR of roughly 7 to 12 cycles were a sample-barcoded 5' primer and a J-beta primer mix. TCRdb passed the 5' RACE reads through MiXCR, listing each CDR3 protein once. The sample holds fewer than 2 million distinct CDR3 sequences; around 40% are singletons and the top ten take 20% to 25%. The germline V gene has CDR1 DFQATT and CDR2 SNEGSKA (reference sequence). V lost 6 bases and J lost 2; bases outside the gene matches: 9. This CDR3 region has 14 residues.

The TCR sequence derives from a human donor in good health. The V call is TRBV20-1, the J call TRBJ2-5; TRBD1 aligns across 7 bases. Sequencing was done on a sample of blood. The CDR3: CSAPQGTEQETQYF. The DNA for the CDR3 is TGCAGTGCCCCCCAAGGGACAGAGCAAGAGACCCAGTACTTC.